The 9 T cell receptor beta chains below come from one sample, sequenced in a study of blood T cells in healthy people across ages (dated by TCRdb to between 2014 and 2016). Library method: 5' RACE. Sequencing used an Illumina HiSeq 2500. A second PCR of about 6 to 11 cycles was performed with a sample-barcoded 5' primer and a J-beta primer mix. TCRdb reprocessing: public reads trimmed at Q25 with fastp, clones called with MiXCR, in-frame beta chains kept. Here each entry gathers all rows of one CDR3 protein and keeps the most common genes and DNA. This sample has 550,000 to 700,000 distinct CDR3 sequences in its table, and roughly a quarter of those were observed once. Around 18% of the sample is in the top ten clones. The sequencing input was blood. These receptors all come from a woman in her 70s in good health.

V and J are TRBV24-1 and TRBJ2-5; tentative D call: TRBD1 (6 bases). Trimming pared 4 bases from V and 0 bases from J, leaving 11 bases between. The CDR3 contains 15 residues. CDR1 and CDR2 (germline): KGHDR, SFDVKD. The CDR3 loop is CATSDQQGYQETQYF. DNA for the CDR3: TGTGCCACCAGTGACCAGCAGGGGTACCAAGAGACCCAGTACTTC.

This CDR3 reads CASSPYLTEGSEQFF. The CDR3 DNA follows: TGTGCCAGCAGCCCCTACCTGACGGAGGGATCGGAGCAGTTCTTC. This chain links TRBV9 with TRBJ2-1, with D maybe TRBD2 (6 bases). Germline V gene sequence: CDR1 SGDLS, CDR2 YYNGEE. The germline V and J ends were trimmed by 4 bases and 10 bases, with 21 bases remaining between them. The CDR3 length is 15 residues.

The chain has TRBV5-4 and TRBJ1-2; 7 bases are a match to TRBD1. V was pared by 5 bases and J by 2 bases, with 15 bases of the junction left unmatched. CDR1 and CDR2 from the germline V gene are SGHNT and YYREEE (reference sequence). The CDR3 loop spans 17 amino acids. The DNA of the CDR3 is TGTGCCAGCAGGTCCGGGACAGTTTCCCTAGGGAACTATGGCTACACCTTC. This translates into CASRSGTVSLGNYGYTF.

With regard to this clonotype: This sequence may be a read error, since a much larger clone differs from it by one base. This sequence joins TRBV9 and TRBJ2-7, with D perhaps matching TRBD2 (5 bases). Germline assignment: CDR1 SGDLS and CDR2 YYNGEE. CDR3 length: 14 amino acids. V was clipped by 3 bases and J by 3 bases, with 13 bases between them. The CDR3 DNA reads as TGTGCCAGCAGCGCCTCCAGACGGGGCTACGAGCAGTACTTC. Its translation: CASSASRRGYEQYF.

The genes are TRBV6-1 and TRBJ1-1; possible D gene TRBD1, 5 bases. Germline values: CDR1 MNHNS, CDR2 SASEGT. V lost 1 base, J lost 5 bases, and 11 bases lay in between. This CDR3 is built from 14 residues. The CDR3 reads CASSEVGGRTEAFF. CDR3 sequence (DNA): TGTGCCAGCAGTGAAGTGGGGGGGAGAACTGAAGCTTTCTTT.

This clonotype was seen only a few times. The chain couples TRBV20-1 to TRBJ2-5; weak D call: TRBD1 (5 bases). The germline gives CDR1 DFQATT, CDR2 SNEGSKA (reference sequence). The ends were cut back, 5 bases at V and 2 bases at J, with 9 bases in the middle. The CDR3 totals 12 residues. CDR3 nucleotide sequence: TGCAGTGCTTTCAAGGGGCAAGAGACCCAGTACTTC. It encodes CSAFKGQETQYF.

This chain links TRBV11-2 with TRBJ1-6, with 9 bases fitting TRBD1. The germline gives CDR1 SGHAT, CDR2 FQNNGV. The junction had 6 bases not matched to a gene; V was cut back by 6 bases and J by 9 bases. This CDR3 spans 14 amino acids. The CDR3 is CASSHRGLGSPLHF. Written as DNA, the CDR3 is TGTGCCAGCAGTCACAGGGGGCTCGGTTCACCCCTCCACTTT.

The CDR3 protein is CASSFLPAGGDTQYF. In nucleotides, the CDR3 is TGTGCCAGCAGCTTTCTCCCAGCGGGGGGTGATACGCAGTATTTT. The chain uses TRBV7-2 and TRBJ2-3, with 9 bases aligning to TRBD2. The J segment lost 6 bases and the V segment lost 3 bases, leaving 7 bases of the junction unmatched. Germline assignment: CDR1 SGHTA and CDR2 FQGNSA. The CDR3 contains 15 residues. Looking up the rest from reference TRBV7-2 and TRBJ2-3 gives the full variable domain: GAGVSQSPSNKVTEKGKDVELRCDPISGHTALYWYRQSLGQGLEFLIYFQGNSAPDKSGLPSDRFSAERTGGSVSTLTIQRTQQEDSAVYLCASSFLPAGGDTQYFGPGTRLTVL.

This chain joins TRBV14 and TRBJ1-2; possible D gene TRBD1, 5 bases. The ends were cut back, 4 bases at V and 5 bases at J, with 11 bases in the middle. The length of the CDR3 is 13 residues. Germline V gene sequence: CDR1 SGHDN, CDR2 FVKESK. The CDR3 is CASSPGHGYGYTF. CDR3 bases: TGTGCCAGCAGCCCCGGACACGGATATGGCTACACCTTC.